This T cell receptor (beta chain) comes out of a study of blood T cell repertoires in COVID-19. Method: immunoSEQ multiplex PCR; TCRdb's copy keeps in-frame clones and lacks some. The data contain fewer than 250,000 clones, approximately 84% of them seen just once; the ten biggest clones take up 9.5% to 13%. Enrollment of patients from Seattle took place during active infection, with longitudinal follow-up. The CDR3 loop spans 16 amino acids. The germline V gene encodes CDR1 SGDLS and CDR2 YYNGEE. The V segment lost 3 bases and the J segment 7 bases; nucleotides outside the gene matches: 7. Sample: peripheral blood. V gene TRBV9 combines with J gene TRBJ2-1; 13 nucleotides match TRBD2. This TCR was sampled from a man in his fifties with COVID-19, enrolled during active disease. In DNA form, the CDR3 reads TGTGCCAGCAGCGACCGACTAGCGGGGGGCTGGAATGAGCAGTTCTTC. It specifies CASSDRLAGGWNEQFF.